The 2 T cell receptor beta chains reported below all come from one sample, sequenced in a study of T cells in localized non-small cell lung cancer. Some clones are missing from TCRdb's copy, which holds only in-frame ones; the method was immunoSEQ multiplex PCR. The sample shows around 3,700 clones, roughly 31% of them seen only once. This specimen consisted of lung tumor tissue, obtained before any cancer treatment. These receptors all come from a male donor at least 60 years old with stage I lung adenocarcinoma.

This chain connects TRBV28 to TRBJ2-7; 8 bases match TRBD2. This CDR3 comprises 12 residues. CDR1 and CDR2 from the germline V gene are MDHEN and SYDVKM. V shed 10 bases and J 5 bases; nucleotides not matched to a gene: 7. The CDR3 reads CANSGRGDEQYF. The CDR3 DNA reads TGTGCCAACAGCGGGAGAGGAGACGAGCAGTACTTC.

This clone has a handful of counts. The chain couples TRBV6-8 to TRBJ2-1; 13 nucleotides line up with TRBD2. The V gene's germline CDR1 is MNHGY and CDR2 SAAAGT. This CDR3 has 18 residues. V lost 6 bases to trimming and J lost 9 bases; unmatched junction nucleotides: 17. The CDR3 loop is CASRLLPRTSGGLGEQFF. In DNA form, the CDR3 reads TGTGCCAGCAGACTCTTACCCAGGACTAGCGGGGGTTTGGGTGAGCAGTTCTTC.